A selection of T cell receptor beta chains follows, all from one sample in a study of blood T cells in healthy people across ages. TCRdb redid the calling of the 5' RACE reads with MiXCR, one entry per CDR3 protein. The sample has fewer than 900,000 distinct CDR3 sequences; 45% to 50% are singletons. The sample was blood. The receptors originated from a woman in her sixties or seventies in good health. Both conserved end residues are part of each CDR3. Each record gives: V gene, clone size, J gene, D gene, CDR3 protein, CDR3 DNA. A D gene is named only where the DNA matches it firmly. Clone size is given for some rows only: seen once, a few or many times, or a class if the clone is expanded.

TRBV5-1	.	TRBJ2-1	.	CASSSTGTYGDEQFF	TGCGCCAGCAGCTCGACCGGGACCTACGGGGATGAGCAGTTCTTC
TRBV28	once	TRBJ2-2	.	CASNFPSTGELFF	TGTGCCAGCAATTTCCCAAGCACCGGGGAGCTGTTTTTT
TRBV6-2/TRBV6-3	.	TRBJ2-1	.	CASSYGGTTTIEQFF	TGTGCCAGCAGTTACGGGGGAACCACTACAATTGAGCAGTTCTTC
TRBV12-3/TRBV12-4	.	TRBJ2-1	TRBD2	CASRNSGRITDEQFF	TGTGCCAGCAGAAATAGCGGGAGAATCACCGATGAGCAGTTCTTC
TRBV3-1	.	TRBJ2-1	.	CASSQRYSNEQFF	TGTGCCAGCAGCCAAAGGTATAGCAATGAGCAGTTCTTC
TRBV7-8	few	TRBJ2-6	.	CASSLLRGSGANVLTF	TGTGCCAGCAGCTTACTCAGGGGATCTGGGGCCAACGTCCTGACTTTC
TRBV7-3	few	TRBJ2-3	TRBD1	CASSLRQGQTDTQYF	TGTGCCAGCAGCTTAAGACAGGGACAGACAGATACGCAGTATTTT
TRBV7-3	.	TRBJ2-1	TRBD2	CASSLTGTIYNEQFF	TGTGCCAGCAGCTTAACCGGGACTATCTACAATGAGCAGTTCTTC
TRBV3-1	.	TRBJ1-3	TRBD1	CASSQDGTDRGGNTIYF	TGTGCCAGCAGCCAAGATGGCACCGACAGGGGTGGAAACACCATATATTTT
TRBV28	.	TRBJ1-1	.	CASSFNLNTEAFF	TGTGCCAGCAGTTTCAACCTAAACACTGAAGCTTTCTTT
TRBV6-6	.	TRBJ2-7	TRBD2	CASSYSGLEYEQYF	TGTGCCAGCAGTTACTCGGGACTAGAGTACGAGCAGTACTTC
TRBV5-1	.	TRBJ2-1	TRBD2	CASSSGLASTEQFF	TGCGCCAGCAGCTCGGGACTAGCGTCGACAGAGCAGTTCTTC
TRBV7-9	many	TRBJ2-3	.	CASSPRRADTQYF	TGTGCCAGCAGCCCCCGGAGGGCGGATACGCAGTATTTT
TRBV7-8	.	TRBJ2-1	TRBD2	CASTRWGGPYNEQFF	TGTGCCAGCACCCGATGGGGGGGACCTTACAATGAGCAGTTCTTC
TRBV25-1	.	TRBJ2-7	TRBD1	CASSELGASGQGEQYF	TGTGCCAGCAGTGAATTAGGGGCTAGCGGACAGGGGGAGCAGTACTTC
TRBV24-1	.	TRBJ2-3	.	CATSDRGWGTDTQYF	TGTGCCACCAGTGATAGGGGCTGGGGCACAGATACGCAGTATTTT
TRBV27	.	TRBJ2-3	.	CASSLSLLTDTQYF	TGTGCCAGCAGTTTATCTCTTTTAACAGATACGCAGTATTTT
TRBV5-1	.	TRBJ2-5	.	CASSLEGTLQETQYF	TGCGCCAGCAGCTTGGAAGGGACCCTCCAAGAGACCCAGTACTTC
TRBV24-1	.	TRBJ2-2	.	CATSLGQDTGELFF	TGTGCCACCAGCTTGGGACAAGACACCGGGGAGCTGTTTTTT
TRBV18	few	TRBJ1-6	.	CASSPGSGSPLHF	TGTGCCAGCTCACCAGGGAGCGGTTCACCCCTCCACTTT
TRBV7-9	.	TRBJ2-7	TRBD1	CASSLNPRDRDNEQYF	TGTGCCAGCAGCTTAAACCCTCGGGACAGGGATAACGAGCAGTACTTC
TRBV28	.	TRBJ1-1	.	CASSWRGGQMNTEAFF	TGTGCCAGCAGTTGGAGGGGAGGGCAGATGAACACTGAAGCTTTCTTT